This TCR beta chain was recovered during a study of cytomegalovirus exposure and HLA in healthy donors (dated by TCRdb to about 2017). About the study as a whole: An earlier analysis of approximately 600 of the donors reported roughly 300 Gb of sequence data and 100 million to 140 million unique TCR beta sequences from 150 million to 200 million T cells. An early release covering more than 500 HLA-typed donors comprised approximately 300 gigabases of sequencing data and around 85 million unique TCR sequences. Among the 398 genotyped donors, under 90% belonged to the genetic ancestry cluster associated with self-reported Caucasian donors. The study was designed to test whether signatures of past pathogen exposure could be identified by cataloging public T cell receptors. The study used immunosequencing to profile the T cell repertoires of hundreds of subjects and linked those repertoires to cytomegalovirus serostatus. Along with the approximately 650-subject first cohort, a separate validation cohort of over a hundred different subjects was used. To predict cytomegalovirus infection status, the study combined high-throughput TCR immunosequencing, statistical association of individual TCRs with disease status, and machine learning. To study patterns of TCR occurrence, a later analysis re-analyzed previously published TCR beta repertoires from 650 to 750 donors and added high-resolution HLA genotyping. The later analysis used no new phenotypic data to find candidate immune exposures, relying instead on TCR beta sequences and their occurrence across donors. To decide whether each TCR beta V gene segment behaved as functional or pseudogenic, an earlier analysis of approximately 620 of the donors relied on high-throughput TCR beta sequencing. Donor age, sex, ethnicity and CMV serostatus were compiled alongside the repertoire data. Genome-wide SNP genotypes for about three fifths of the roughly 670 donors were used in a later genetic analysis, which treated that subset as a discovery cohort. Every discovery cohort repertoire had been produced on one sequencing platform. Class I and class II HLA loci were covered by the typing at four-digit resolution. Typing coverage varied by locus: roughly 629-630 donors for A, B, C, DRB1 and DQB1; about 520 for DQA1; more than 600 for DPA1; roughly 450 for DPB1. Several DR-DQ haplotypes were treated as single units for association and clustering because of strong linkage in the cohort. Across 300 to 500 genotyped donors of the cohort, an average of roughly 230,000 unique TCR beta nucleotide sequences per donor were sequenced, and 15% to 20% of those sequences were non-productive. What the research found in general, with its limitations: A group of highly shared sequence variants was considered likely to be a technical artifact of the sequencing pipeline. HLA typing was unavailable for some donors at each locus, so association tests used only the typed subset. Because counts were too low, roughly 18 rarely observed V segments, including chromosome 9 orphons, were left out of the earlier analysis of about 620 of the donors. In a later analysis, most CMV-associated TCR beta chains were found to appear HLA-restricted, with HLA associations seemingly driven largely by CMV exposure. At a false discovery rate of 0.05, a later analysis linked 15,000 to 20,000 TCR beta sequences to specific HLA alleles. Correlated functional status among segregating V segments might be attributable to linkage disequilibrium, but an unknown experimental factor could not be ruled out. A further reported finding was that TCR beta sequences accurately predicted the HLA-A and HLA-B alleles for most subjects in the first cohort. An association between a missense DCLRE1C variant and V-gene and J-gene trimming of TCR beta chains was found in a later genetic analysis and replicated in an independent cohort. The classifier was reported to diagnose cytomegalovirus status with high specificity and sensitivity in both the original cohort and the validation cohort. In an earlier analysis of around 600 of the donors, most TCR beta V segments appeared in productive rearrangements about 87% or about 30% of the time, broadly matching IMGT annotations. When HLA alleles, especially DR and DQ, strongly co-occurred, TCR associations were difficult to assign to individual alleles. Three of the identified cytomegalovirus-associated TCR beta chains were confirmed in vitro to be specific for cytomegalovirus antigens. The 87-base-pair reads could not distinguish some IMGT-functional V segments, including TRBV6-2 and TRBV6-3, so those segments were excluded. Several of the top co-occurrence clusters appeared to be linked to parvovirus B19, influenza, CMV and Epstein-Barr virus, according to a later analysis. According to the authors, the approach could potentially be generalized to other disease states and immunological phenotypes. CMV serostatus was the only immune exposure information available for the cohort. In a later analysis, HLA-associated TCR beta chains showed more clonal expansion and lower generation probabilities than non-associated chains that were equally common. A total of 150 to 200 TCR beta chains were listed by the study as associated with cytomegalovirus. While some public TCRs were present in many individuals, most TCR sequences turned up only very rarely across donors. A later analysis found that TCR association rates varied across HLA loci, with DRB1 alleles showing the most associated TCRs and HLA-C alleles the fewest. Roughly uniform sequencing depth across donors was assumed in presence/absence analyses, although this assumption may not hold. According to a later genetic analysis, donors in an Asian-associated ancestry cluster had fewer N-insertions in productive TCRs than the approximately 650-donor mean. Only TCR beta chains were sequenced in this cohort, and the absence of alpha or paired-chain data limited detectable features.

V trim: 0 bases; J trim: 2 bases; unmatched bases: 3. The CDR1 and CDR2 encoded by the germline V gene are SGHVS and FNYEAQ. Taken from cysteine to phenylalanine, the CDR3 has 16 residues. Only the CDR3 DNA is retained, 48 bases long and in frame from the first base. Library preparation employed the immunoSEQ multiplex PCR assay. The multiplex PCR relied on a mix of 60 forward primers for TCR Vbeta segments and 13 reverse primers for TCR Jbeta segments. Amplification of the CDR3 region of rearranged TCR beta genes was performed with a multiplex PCR assay on genomic DNA. The Illumina HiSeq System was used to sequence the amplified TCR beta libraries as 87-base-pair reads. In the authors' own workflow: Across the 600 to 700 repertoires, a later analysis counted roughly 84 million unique TCR beta chains, some 11 million of which were shared by at least two donors. Raw reads were error-corrected and collapsed into unique sequences with a nearest-neighbor algorithm that merged closely related sequences to remove PCR and sequencing errors. V, D and J gene segments were assigned by aligning CDR3 sequences to IMGT reference sequences. For a sequence to be retained, a match of at least six nucleotides was required to both a V gene segment and a J gene segment. A rearrangement was called productive if the CDR3 had no stop codons and remained in frame with V and J, and every other rearrangement was called non-productive. Following IMGT convention, CDR3 was defined as the stretch from the second conserved V-encoded cysteine to the conserved J-encoded phenylalanine. Sequences without an unambiguous match to a single V gene segment were excluded from the earlier analysis of about 600 of the donors. An earlier analysis of just under 600 of the donors called V segments functional above 56.7% productive rearrangements and segregating when the between-donor standard deviation exceeded 5%. A statistical classification framework was built for diagnosing cytomegalovirus status from the catalog of TCR beta chain sequences. In a later analysis, TCR nucleotide sequences were compared against IMGT/GENE-DB human TR gene sequences so that V and J genes could be assigned. A later analysis assigned CDR3 sequences and most-parsimonious VDJ recombination scenarios with the TCRdist pipeline. In a later analysis, each TCR beta chain was defined by its CDR3 amino acid sequence together with its V-gene family, and reads without a unique V-gene family were excluded. To address suspected cross-contamination and a sequencing artifact, a later analysis removed approximately 590 highly shared, low-generation-probability nucleotide sequences. In a later analysis, a clonal expansion index was calculated for each public chain from normalized within-repertoire ranks of inferred template counts. In a later analysis, generation probabilities were computed using a VDJ recombination model fitted to out-of-frame rearrangements, and the results were checked against IGoR. In a later analysis, TCR-TCR, TCR-HLA and TCR-CMV co-occurrence was scored with hypergeometric tests, and a repertoire-size bias correction was applied to TCR pairs. A later analysis estimated false discovery rates by permuting HLA or CMV assignments 20 times. In a later analysis, co-occurring TCRs were grouped using DBSCAN, and TCRdist sequence similarity was added for clustering within HLA-allele-positive subsets. Co-occurrence clustering excluded repertoires with fewer than 30,000 or more than 120,000 public chains, plus five with anomalous nucleotide sharing. Sourced from immuneACCESS, this table was stored by TCRdb with only in-frame sequences that have V and J called. A share of the clones is absent; for the studies checked, an unresolved V gene accounts for under half, and the remainder has no known explanation. V, J and clone size reflect that table, while D and trimming were determined from the DNA. Across this sample there are 130,000 or so clones, with around 67% seen only once. The leading ten clones occupy less than 2.5% of the sample.

To note about this clone: Its binding antigen is unknown. Nothing much larger sits one base from this clone, and base qualities are not available.

The cohort was made up of approximately 700 healthy bone marrow donors. All cohort members were sampled while nominally healthy, although unrecorded immune exposures were likely present. The donor was CMV seropositive and belonged to the group of 250 to 300 seropositive cohort members. A peripheral blood sample was provided by each donor, and peripheral blood mononuclear cells were used for TCR beta sequencing. Genomic DNA extraction from the blood cell samples was performed with the Qiagen DNeasy Blood Extraction Kit. The clonotype comes from a woman aged 35 to 49 in good health and CMV-seropositive. The sequenced sample consisted of PBMCs. The rearrangement combines TRBV7-6 with TRBJ2-3, with 9 bases in between that match TRBD2. CDR3 region: CASSLASGGVTDTQYF. In nucleotides, the sequence is TGTGCCAGCAGCTTAGCTAGCGGGGGAGTCACAGATACGCAGTATTTT.